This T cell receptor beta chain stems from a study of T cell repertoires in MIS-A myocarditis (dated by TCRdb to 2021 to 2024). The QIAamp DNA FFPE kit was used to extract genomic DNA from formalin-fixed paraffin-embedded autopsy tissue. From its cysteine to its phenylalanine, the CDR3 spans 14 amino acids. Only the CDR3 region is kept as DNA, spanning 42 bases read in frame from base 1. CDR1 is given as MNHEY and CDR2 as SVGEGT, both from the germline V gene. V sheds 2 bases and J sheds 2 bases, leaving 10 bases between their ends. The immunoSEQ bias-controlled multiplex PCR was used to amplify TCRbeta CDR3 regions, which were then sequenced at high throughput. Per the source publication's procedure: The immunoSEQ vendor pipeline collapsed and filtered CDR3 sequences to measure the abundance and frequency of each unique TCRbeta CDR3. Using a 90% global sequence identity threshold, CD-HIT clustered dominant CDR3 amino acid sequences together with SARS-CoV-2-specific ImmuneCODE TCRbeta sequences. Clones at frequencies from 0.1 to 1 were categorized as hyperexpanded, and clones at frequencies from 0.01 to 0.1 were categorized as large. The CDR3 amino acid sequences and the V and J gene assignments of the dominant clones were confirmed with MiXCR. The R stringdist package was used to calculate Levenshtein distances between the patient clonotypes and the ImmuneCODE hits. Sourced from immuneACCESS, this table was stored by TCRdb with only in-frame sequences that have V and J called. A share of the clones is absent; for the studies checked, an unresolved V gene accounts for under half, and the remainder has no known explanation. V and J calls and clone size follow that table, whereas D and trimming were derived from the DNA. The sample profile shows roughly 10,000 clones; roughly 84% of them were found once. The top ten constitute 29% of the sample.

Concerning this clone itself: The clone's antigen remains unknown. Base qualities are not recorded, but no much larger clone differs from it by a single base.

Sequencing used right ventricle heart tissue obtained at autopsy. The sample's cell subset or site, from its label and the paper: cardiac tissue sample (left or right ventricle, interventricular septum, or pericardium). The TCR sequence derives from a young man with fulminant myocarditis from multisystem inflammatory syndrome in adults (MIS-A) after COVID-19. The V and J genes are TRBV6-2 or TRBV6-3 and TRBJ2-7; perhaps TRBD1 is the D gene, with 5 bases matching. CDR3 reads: CASSYGDRTYEQYF. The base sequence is TGTGCCAGCAGTTACGGAGACAGAACCTACGAGCAGTACTTC.